The rows below give T cell receptor beta chains drawn from one sample of a study of tumor-infiltrating lymphocytes in primary liver carcinoma. TCRdb fed the multiplex PCR reads into MiXCR, producing one record per CDR3 protein. The sample lists 310,000 or so distinct CDR3 sequences; 65% were seen once. The sample taken for sequencing was peripheral blood. The source of these receptors is a man aged 35-49 years with primary liver carcinoma and hepatitis B virus infection. CDR3s include the opening cysteine and the closing phenylalanine or tryptophan. A D gene is named only where the DNA matches it firmly. Not every row has a clone size; where given, it reads once, few, many or a size class.

>-|TRBJ2-1|-|TRBV7-9
CASSLMAGAYNEQFF
TGTGCCAGCAGCTTAATGGCAGGGGCCTACAATGAGCAGTTCTTC
>once|TRBJ1-2|TRBD1|TRBV11-1
CASSSGQDYGYIF
TGTGCCAGCAGCTCGGGACAGGACTATGGCTACATCTTC
>-|TRBJ2-3|TRBD2|TRBV4-1
CASSQDRLAGGRVTQYF
TGCGCCAGCAGCCAAGATCGACTAGCGGGAGGGCGGGTTACGCAGTATTTT
>-|TRBJ2-1|-|TRBV11-2
CASSLDHNGQLF
TGTGCCAGCAGCTTAGATCACAATGGGCAGTTGTTC
>many|TRBJ1-1|-|TRBV5-4
CASSLARANTEAFF
TGTGCCAGCAGCTTGGCCAGGGCGAACACTGAAGCTTTCTTT
>once|TRBJ2-1|-|TRBV20-1
CSAARSGVGEQLF
TGCAGTGCTGCTAGATCGGGAGTTGGTGAGCAGCTCTTC
>-|TRBJ1-1|TRBD1|TRBV6-5
CASSYSRQGALTFF
TGTGCCAGCAGTTACTCGAGACAGGGGGCATTGACTTTCTTT
>once|TRBJ2-7|-|TRBV11-2
CASSLVGANYEQYF
TGTGCCAGCAGCTTGGTCGGGGCCAACTACGAGCAGTACTTC
>few|TRBJ2-5|-|TRBV5-4
CASSSAVSETRYF
TGTGCCAGCAGCTCCGCGGTGTCAGAGACCCGGTACTTC
>many|TRBJ1-1|-|TRBV6-1
CASSEPGQPGSEAFF
TGTGCCAGCAGTGAACCTGGACAGCCGGGGAGTGAAGCTTTCTTT
>-|TRBJ2-2|-|TRBV11-2
CASSLDPGPESRELFF
TGTGCCAGCAGCTTAGACCCCGGACCCGAGTCGAGGGAGCTGTTTTTT
>many|TRBJ2-3|TRBD2|TRBV4-3
CARRQKREGGSDTQYF
TGCGCCAGAAGACAAAAGCGGGAGGGTGGATCAGATACGCAGTATTTT
>-|TRBJ2-2|TRBD1|TRBV11-2
CASSYTGGAGELFF
TGTGCCAGCAGCTATACAGGGGGAGCTGGGGAGCTGTTTTTC
>-|TRBJ2-7|-|TRBV11-2
CASSLRSRPYEQYF
TGTGCCAGCAGCTTAAGGAGTAGGCCCTACGAGCAGTACTTC
>-|TRBJ1-5|-|TRBV11-2
CTSSSQGDQPQHF
TGTACCAGCAGTAGCCAGGGAGACCAGCCCCAGCATTTT
>-|TRBJ1-1|-|TRBV11-2
CASSFPAFDTEAFF
TGTGCCAGCAGCTTTCCGGCCTTCGACACTGAAGCTTTCTTT
>many|TRBJ2-1|TRBD2|TRBV5-1
CASSSGTSGTYNEQFF
TGCGCCAGCAGCTCCGGGACTAGCGGAACTTACAATGAGCAGTTCTTC
>few|TRBJ2-7|-|TRBV10-1
CASRTGNRTYEQYF
TGCGCCAGCAGAACAGGTAACCGGACCTACGAGCAGTACTTC
>-|TRBJ2-7|TRBD2|TRBV6-1
CASSEGGLAGASYEQYF
TGTGCCAGCAGTGAAGGGGGACTAGCGGGGGCCTCCTACGAGCAGTACTTC
>many|TRBJ2-1|TRBD2|TRBV6-2/TRBV6-3
CASSYFPPVPTSGRIGNEQFF
TGTGCCAGCAGTTACTTTCCCCCGGTTCCGACTAGCGGGAGGATTGGCAATGAGCAGTTCTTC
>many|TRBJ2-5|-|TRBV6-1
CASSEFGASETQYF
TGTGCCAGCAGTGAATTCGGCGCTTCAGAGACCCAGTACTTC
>many|TRBJ1-4|TRBD1|TRBV7-8
CASKIGTGGNEKLFF
TGTGCCAGCAAAATAGGGACAGGGGGCAATGAAAAACTGTTTTTT
>-|TRBJ2-5|TRBD1|TRBV7-3
CASSPGTGMETQYF
TGTGCCAGCAGCCCTGGGACAGGGATGGAGACCCAGTACTTC
>-|TRBJ2-5|-|TRBV6-5
CASSYSETGRETQYF
TGTGCCAGCAGTTACTCGGAGACAGGGAGGGAGACCCAGTACTTC
>few|TRBJ2-3|TRBD1|TRBV30
CASWTGGFTDTQYF
TGTGCCTCGTGGACAGGGGGCTTTACAGATACGCAGTATTTT
>-|TRBJ2-1|-|TRBV6-1
CASSGWAGSSYNEQFF
TGTGCCAGCAGTGGATGGGCCGGGAGCTCCTACAATGAGCAGTTCTTC
>-|TRBJ2-7|-|TRBV5-4
CASSLGASGMEEQYF
TGTGCCAGCAGCTTGGGGGCAAGTGGGATGGAAGAGCAGTACTTC
>many|TRBJ1-1|TRBD1|TRBV29-1
CSVEEGQGARAFF
TGCAGCGTTGAAGAGGGGCAGGGGGCTCGAGCTTTCTTT
>-|TRBJ2-7|TRBD2|TRBV28
CASTPGGRGGYEQYF
TGTGCCAGCACCCCGGGCGGGAGAGGAGGGTACGAGCAGTACTTC
>few|TRBJ1-4|-|TRBV30
CAWSVRGSVLFF
TGTGCCTGGAGTGTACGTGGCTCGGTACTGTTTTTT
>many|TRBJ2-7|-|TRBV6-5
CASSYSGVGGYEQYF
TGTGCCAGCAGTTATTCCGGCGTAGGGGGCTACGAGCAGTACTTC
>-|TRBJ2-1|TRBD2|TRBV4-2
CASSSTDLAGEQFF
TGTGCCAGCAGTTCGACGGATTTAGCGGGAGAGCAGTTCTTC
>-|TRBJ1-2|TRBD1|TRBV7-9
CASSYFTGADGYTF
TGTGCCAGCAGCTATTTCACAGGGGCTGATGGCTACACCTTC
>-|TRBJ1-6|-|TRBV6-5
CVSGRDIYNSPLHF
TGTGTCAGCGGCCGGGACATTTATAATTCACCCCTCCACTTT
>-|TRBJ2-7|-|TRBV5-1
CASSLALNLLPYEQYF
TGCGCCAGCAGCTTGGCCCTGAACCTGCTGCCCTACGAGCAGTACTTC
>many|TRBJ2-5|-|TRBV11-2
CASSLDPGRGETQYF
TGTGCCAGCAGCTTAGATCCGGGGAGAGGAGAGACCCAGTACTTC